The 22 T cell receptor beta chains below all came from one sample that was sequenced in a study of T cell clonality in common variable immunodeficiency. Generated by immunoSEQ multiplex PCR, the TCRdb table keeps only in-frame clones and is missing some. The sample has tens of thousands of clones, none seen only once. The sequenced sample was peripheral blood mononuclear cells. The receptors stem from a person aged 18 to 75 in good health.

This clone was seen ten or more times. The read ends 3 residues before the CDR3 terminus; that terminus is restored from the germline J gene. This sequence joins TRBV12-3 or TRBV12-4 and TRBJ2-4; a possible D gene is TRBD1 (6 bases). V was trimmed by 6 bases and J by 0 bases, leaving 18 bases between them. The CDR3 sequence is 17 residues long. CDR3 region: CASSTPPGVVAKNIQYF. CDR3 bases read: TGTGCCAGCAGCACCCCTCCAGGGGTAGTAGCCAAAAACATT.

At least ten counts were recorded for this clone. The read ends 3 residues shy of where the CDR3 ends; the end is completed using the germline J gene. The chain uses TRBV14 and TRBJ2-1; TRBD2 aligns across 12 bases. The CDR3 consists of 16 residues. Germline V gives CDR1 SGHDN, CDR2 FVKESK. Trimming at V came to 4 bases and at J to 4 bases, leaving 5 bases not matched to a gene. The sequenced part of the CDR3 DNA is TGTGCCAGCAGCCCCCGACTAGCGGGAGTTTACAATGAG. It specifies CASSPRLAGVYNE. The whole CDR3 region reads CASSPRLAGVYNEQFF. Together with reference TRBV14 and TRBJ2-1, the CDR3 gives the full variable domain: EAGVTQFPSHSVIEKGQTVTLRCDPISGHDNLYWYRRVMGKEIKFLLHFVKESKQDESGMPNNRFLAERTGGTYSTLKVQPAELEDSGVYFCASSPRLAGVYNEQFFGPGTRLTVL.

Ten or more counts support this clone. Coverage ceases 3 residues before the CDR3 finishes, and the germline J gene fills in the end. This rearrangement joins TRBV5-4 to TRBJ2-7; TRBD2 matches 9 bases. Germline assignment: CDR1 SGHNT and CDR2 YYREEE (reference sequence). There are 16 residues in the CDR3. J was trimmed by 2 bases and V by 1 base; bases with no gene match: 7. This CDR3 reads CASSLTMPSGTYEQYF. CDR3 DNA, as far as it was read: TGTGCCAGCAGCTTGACAATGCCTAGCGGGACCTACGAG.

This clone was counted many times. The CDR3 loop reads CSAEQGYEQFF. The sequenced part of the CDR3 DNA is TGCAGTGCGGAACAGGGCTATGAG. The gene calls are TRBV20-1 and TRBJ2-1; the D gene is possibly TRBD1 (6 bases). The sequence runs out 3 residues before the end of the CDR3; the remainder is reconstructed from the germline J gene. CDR3 length: 11 amino acids. The V gene's germline CDR1 is DFQATT and CDR2 SNEGSKA (reference sequence). V dropped 6 bases and J dropped 8 bases, with 11 bases sitting between them.

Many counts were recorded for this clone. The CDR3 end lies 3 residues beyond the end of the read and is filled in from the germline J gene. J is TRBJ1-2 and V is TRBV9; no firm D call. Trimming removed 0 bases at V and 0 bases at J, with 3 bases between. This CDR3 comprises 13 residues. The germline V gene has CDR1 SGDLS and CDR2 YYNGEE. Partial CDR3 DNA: TGTGCCAGCAGCGTAGACTCTAACTATGGC. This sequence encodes CASSVDSNYG. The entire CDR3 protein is CASSVDSNYGYTF.

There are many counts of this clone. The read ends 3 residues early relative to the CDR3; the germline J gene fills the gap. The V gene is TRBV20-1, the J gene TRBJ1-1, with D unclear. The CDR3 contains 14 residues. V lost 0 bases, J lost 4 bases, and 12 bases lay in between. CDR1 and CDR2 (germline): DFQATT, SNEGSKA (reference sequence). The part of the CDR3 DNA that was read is TGCAGTGCTAGAGATGCAGGCCGGGGCACTGAA. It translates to CSARDAGRGTE. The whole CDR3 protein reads CSARDAGRGTEAFF.

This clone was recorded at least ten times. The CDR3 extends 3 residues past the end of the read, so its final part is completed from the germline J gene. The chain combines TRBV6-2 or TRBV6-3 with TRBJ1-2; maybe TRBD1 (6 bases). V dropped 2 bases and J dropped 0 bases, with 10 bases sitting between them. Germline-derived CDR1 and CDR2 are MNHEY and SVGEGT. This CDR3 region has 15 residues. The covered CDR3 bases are TGTGCCAGCAGTTACCTCGGACAGCCTAACTATGGC. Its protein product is CASSYLGQPNYG. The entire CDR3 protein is CASSYLGQPNYGYTF.

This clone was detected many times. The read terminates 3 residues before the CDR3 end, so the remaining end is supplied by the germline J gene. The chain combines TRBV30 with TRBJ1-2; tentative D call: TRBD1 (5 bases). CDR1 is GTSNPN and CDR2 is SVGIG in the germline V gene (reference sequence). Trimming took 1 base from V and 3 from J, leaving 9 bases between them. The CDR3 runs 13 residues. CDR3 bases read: TGTGCCTGGAGTGGACAGACTTACTATGGC. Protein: CAWSGQTYYG. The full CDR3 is CAWSGQTYYGYTF.

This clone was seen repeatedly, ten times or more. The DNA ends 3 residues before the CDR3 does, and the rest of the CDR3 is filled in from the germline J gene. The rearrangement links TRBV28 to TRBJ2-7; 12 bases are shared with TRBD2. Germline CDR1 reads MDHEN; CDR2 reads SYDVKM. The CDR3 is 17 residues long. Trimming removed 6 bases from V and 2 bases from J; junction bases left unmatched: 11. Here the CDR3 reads CASSLYGGLAGTYEQYF. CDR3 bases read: TGTGCCAGCAGCCTCTACGGTGGACTAGCGGGGACCTACGAG.

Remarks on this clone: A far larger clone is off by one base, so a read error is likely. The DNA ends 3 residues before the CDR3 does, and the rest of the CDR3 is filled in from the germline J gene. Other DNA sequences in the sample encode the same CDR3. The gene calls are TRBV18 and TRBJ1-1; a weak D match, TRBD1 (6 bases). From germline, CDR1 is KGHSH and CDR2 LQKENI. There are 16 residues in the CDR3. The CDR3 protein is CASSGESRGSNTEAFF. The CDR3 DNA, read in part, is TGTGCCAGCTCAGGAGAGAGCAGGGGTTCGAACACGGAA.

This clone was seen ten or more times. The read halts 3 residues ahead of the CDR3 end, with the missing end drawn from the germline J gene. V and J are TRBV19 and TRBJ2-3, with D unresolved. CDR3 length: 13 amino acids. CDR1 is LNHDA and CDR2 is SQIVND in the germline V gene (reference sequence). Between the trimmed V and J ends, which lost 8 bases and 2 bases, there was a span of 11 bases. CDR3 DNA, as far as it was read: TGTGCCAGTTCGTCCCTACCCACAGATACG. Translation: CASSSLPTDT. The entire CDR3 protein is CASSSLPTDTQYF.

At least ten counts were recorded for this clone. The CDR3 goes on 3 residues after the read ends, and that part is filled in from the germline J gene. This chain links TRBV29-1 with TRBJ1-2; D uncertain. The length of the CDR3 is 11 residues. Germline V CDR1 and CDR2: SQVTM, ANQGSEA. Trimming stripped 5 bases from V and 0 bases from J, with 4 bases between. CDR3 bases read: TGCAGCGTTCCTTCTAACTATGGC. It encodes CSVPSNYG. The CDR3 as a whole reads CSVPSNYGYTF.

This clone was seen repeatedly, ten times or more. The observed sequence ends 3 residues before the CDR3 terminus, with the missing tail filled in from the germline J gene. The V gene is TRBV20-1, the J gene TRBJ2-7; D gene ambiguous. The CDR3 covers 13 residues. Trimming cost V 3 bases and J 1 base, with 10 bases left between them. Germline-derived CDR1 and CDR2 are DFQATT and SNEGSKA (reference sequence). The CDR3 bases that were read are TGCAGTGCTAGGGAAACCGGGTCCTACGAG. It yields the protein CSARETGSYE. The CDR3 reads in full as CSARETGSYEQYF.

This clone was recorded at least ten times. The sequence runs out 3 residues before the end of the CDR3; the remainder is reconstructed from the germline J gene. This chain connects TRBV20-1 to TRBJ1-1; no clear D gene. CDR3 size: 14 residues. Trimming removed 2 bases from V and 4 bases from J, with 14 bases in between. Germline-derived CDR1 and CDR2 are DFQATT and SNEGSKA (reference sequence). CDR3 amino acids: CSARFGALVTEAFF. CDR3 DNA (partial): TGCAGTGCTAGATTCGGAGCTCTAGTCACTGAA.

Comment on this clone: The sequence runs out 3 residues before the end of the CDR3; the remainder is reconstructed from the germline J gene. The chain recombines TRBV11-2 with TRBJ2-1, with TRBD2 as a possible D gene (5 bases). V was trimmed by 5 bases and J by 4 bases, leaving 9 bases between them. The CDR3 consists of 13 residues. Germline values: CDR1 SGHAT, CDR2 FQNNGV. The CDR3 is CASSLDWYNEQFF. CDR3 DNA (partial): TGTGCCAGCAGCCTGGACTGGTACAATGAG.

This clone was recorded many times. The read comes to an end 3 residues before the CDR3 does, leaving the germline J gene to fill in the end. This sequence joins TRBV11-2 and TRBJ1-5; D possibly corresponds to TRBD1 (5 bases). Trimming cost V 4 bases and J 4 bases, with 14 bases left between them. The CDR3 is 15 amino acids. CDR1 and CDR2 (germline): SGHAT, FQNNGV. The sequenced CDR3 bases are TGTGCCAGCAGCTACGGGACTTGGGATAATCAGCCC. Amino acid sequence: CASSYGTWDNQP. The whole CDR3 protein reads CASSYGTWDNQPQHF.

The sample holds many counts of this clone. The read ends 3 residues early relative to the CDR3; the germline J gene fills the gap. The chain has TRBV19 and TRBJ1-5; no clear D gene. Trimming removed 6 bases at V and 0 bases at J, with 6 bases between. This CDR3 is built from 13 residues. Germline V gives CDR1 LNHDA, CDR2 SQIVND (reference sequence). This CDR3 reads CASRADSNQPQHF. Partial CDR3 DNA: TGTGCCAGTAGAGCCGATAGCAATCAGCCC.

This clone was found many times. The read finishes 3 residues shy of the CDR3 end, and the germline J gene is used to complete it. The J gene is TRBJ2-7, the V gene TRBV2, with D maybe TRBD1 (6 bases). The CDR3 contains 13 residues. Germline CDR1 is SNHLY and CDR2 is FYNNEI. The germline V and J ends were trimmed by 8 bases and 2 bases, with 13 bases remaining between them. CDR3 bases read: TGTGCCAGCTACGCCGGACAGACCTACGAG. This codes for CASYAGQTYE. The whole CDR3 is CASYAGQTYEQYF.

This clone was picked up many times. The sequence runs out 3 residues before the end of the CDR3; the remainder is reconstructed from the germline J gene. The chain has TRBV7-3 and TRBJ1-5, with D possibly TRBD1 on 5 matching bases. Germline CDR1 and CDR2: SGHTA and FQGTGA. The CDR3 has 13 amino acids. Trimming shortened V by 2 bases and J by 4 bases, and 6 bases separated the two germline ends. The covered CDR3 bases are TGTGCCAGCAGCTTATCAGGGAATCAGCCC. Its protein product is CASSLSGNQP. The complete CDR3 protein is CASSLSGNQPQHF.

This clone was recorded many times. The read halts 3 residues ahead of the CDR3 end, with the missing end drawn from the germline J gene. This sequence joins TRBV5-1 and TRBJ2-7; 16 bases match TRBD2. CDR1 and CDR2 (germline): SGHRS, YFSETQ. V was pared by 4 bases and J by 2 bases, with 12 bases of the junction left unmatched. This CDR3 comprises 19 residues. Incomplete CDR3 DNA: TGCGCCAGCAGCACCGGGACAGTGGGACTAGCGGGAGGGCCCTACGAG. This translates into CASSTGTVGLAGGPYE. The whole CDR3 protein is CASSTGTVGLAGGPYEQYF.

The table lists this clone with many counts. CDR3 loop: CASSPGGRSYNEQFF. Incomplete CDR3 DNA: TGTGCCAGCAGCCCCGGGGGGCGGTCCTACAATGAG. This sequence joins TRBV7-2 and TRBJ2-1; TRBD2 is a possible D gene (7 bases). Read sequence stops 3 residues before the CDR3 end, and the germline J gene provides the missing end. V was trimmed by 5 bases and J by 1 base, leaving 12 bases between them. CDR1 and CDR2 (germline): SGHTA, FQGNSA. This CDR3 is 15 amino acids long.

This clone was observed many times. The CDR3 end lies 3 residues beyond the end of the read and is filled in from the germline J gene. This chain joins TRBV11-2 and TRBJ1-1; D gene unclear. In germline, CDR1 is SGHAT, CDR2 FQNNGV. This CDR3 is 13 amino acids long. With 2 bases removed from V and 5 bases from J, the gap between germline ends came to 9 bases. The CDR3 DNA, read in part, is TGTGCCAGCAGCTTACAATTTCAGACTGAA. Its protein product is CASSLQFQTE. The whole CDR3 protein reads CASSLQFQTEAFF.